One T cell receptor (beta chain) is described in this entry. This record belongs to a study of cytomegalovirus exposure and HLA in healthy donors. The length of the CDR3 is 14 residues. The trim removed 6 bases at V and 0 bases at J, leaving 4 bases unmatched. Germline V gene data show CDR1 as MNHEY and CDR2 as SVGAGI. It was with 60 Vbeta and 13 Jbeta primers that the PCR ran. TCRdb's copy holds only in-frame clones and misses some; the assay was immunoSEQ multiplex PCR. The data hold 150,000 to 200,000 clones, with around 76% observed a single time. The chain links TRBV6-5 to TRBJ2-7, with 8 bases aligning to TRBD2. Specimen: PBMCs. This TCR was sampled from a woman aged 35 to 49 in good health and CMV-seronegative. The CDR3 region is CASRSSGSSYEQYF. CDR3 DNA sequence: TGTGCCAGCAGATCGAGCGGGAGCTCCTACGAGCAGTACTTC.